This T cell receptor beta chain was profiled in a study of response to subunit inactivated influenza vaccine. General study points: Authors suggested seasonal influenza vaccinations each recruit few new T cells.

From the RT-PCR reads, TCRdb called clonotypes with MiXCR, one entry per CDR3 protein. The sample holds about 520,000 distinct CDR3 sequences, roughly 7.9% seen once. Germline V gene lookup returns CDR1 SGHRS and CDR2 YFSETQ. The CDR3 is 16 residues long. Unmatched junction bases numbered 7, after V lost 3 bases and J lost 3 bases. This clonotype was seen many times. Its matching antigen is unknown. The TCR sequence derives from a man aged 50 to 69 who received an inactivated influenza vaccine. The genes are TRBV5-1 and TRBJ2-4, with 9 bases lining up with TRBD1. Sequenced material: PBMCs from blood, taken roughly 24 months after vaccination. CDR3 in amino acids: CASSWGQGQVKNIQYF. DNA of the CDR3: TGCGCCAGCAGCTGGGGACAGGGACAAGTCAAAAACATTCAGTACTTC.